The source of this TCR beta chain is a study of cytomegalovirus exposure and HLA in healthy donors. Study-wide background: T cells numbering about 180 million yielded more than 95 million unique TCR beta sequences in an earlier analysis.

CDR3 length equals 15 residues. Between the trimmed V and J ends, which lost 1 base and 7 bases, there was a span of 14 bases. Germline V gene sequence: CDR1 MNHEY, CDR2 SVGAGI. General study results and limits: Per published accounts, TCR beta sequences correctly predicted the HLA-A and HLA-B alleles of most subjects. A missense variant in DCLRE1C was later tied to TCR beta V- and J-gene trimming. The authors judged a highly shared variant cluster likely a sequencing artifact.

PCR was performed using 60 Vbeta and 13 Jbeta primers. This table comes from immunoSEQ multiplex PCR, and its TCRdb copy is limited to in-frame clones, with some not included. Of more than 200,000 clones listed, roughly 79% are singletons. Of note for this clone: The antigen is unknown.

Material for sequencing was PBMCs. The V call is TRBV6-5, the J call TRBJ2-1; TRBD1 is a possible D gene (5 bases). This TCR came from a man aged 18 to 35 in good health and CMV-seronegative. The CDR3 reads CASSYFRRGENEQFF. DNA of the CDR3: TGTGCCAGCAGTTACTTCAGAAGGGGCGAAAATGAGCAGTTCTTC.